What follows are 19 T cell receptor beta chains derived from one specimen sequenced in a study of shared clonotypes between healthy human individuals. Using immunoSEQ multiplex PCR, the repertoire was profiled, and TCRdb retains in-frame clones only, with some absent. The profile shows about 2,200,000 clones, just over 90% of them singletons. The naive CD8 fraction comprised CD45RO-negative cells positively selected for CCR7 and excluded terminally differentiated effector memory CD45RA+ cells. Specimen: naive CD8+ T cells from PBMCs. Receptors were obtained from a man younger than 30 in good health. Some clones in this sample may be carry-over from other donors' samples.

The chain links TRBV6-4 to TRBJ2-7; TRBD2 might be the D (5 bases). The V end was cut by 3 bases, the J end by 3 bases, with 12 bases between. The germline V gene encodes CDR1 MRHNA and CDR2 SNTAGT. CDR3 size: 14 residues. CDR3 in DNA: TGTGCCAGCAGTGAGAAGGCGGGCGTCTACGAGCAGTACTTC. Residues: CASSEKAGVYEQYF.

This sequence joins TRBV9 and TRBJ1-3; no clear D gene. Germline CDR1 and CDR2: SGDLS and YYNGEE. The CDR3 has 16 residues. Trimming shortened V by 2 bases and J by 1 base, and 13 bases separated the two germline ends. For the CDR3, the DNA is TGTGCCAGCAGCGTGACGTCGGTGCTTTCTGGAAACACCATATATTTT. Its translation: CASSVTSVLSGNTIYF.

The rearrangement joins TRBV28 to TRBJ1-2; a possible D gene is TRBD1 (5 bases). V was shortened by 3 bases and J by 4 bases, with 21 bases between the two germline ends. The CDR3 has 17 amino acids. Germline V lookup: CDR1 MDHEN, CDR2 SYDVKM. The CDR3 sequence: CASSLSLTGGPFYGYTF. The CDR3, as DNA: TGTGCCAGCAGTTTGTCGTTGACGGGGGGACCATTCTATGGCTACACCTTC.

The chain links TRBV28 to TRBJ1-5; D is perhaps TRBD1 (6 bases). Germline V gives CDR1 MDHEN, CDR2 SYDVKM. CDR3 length equals 15 residues. The V end lost 3 bases, the J end lost 0 bases, and 9 bases lay between the germline ends. This chain's CDR3 is CASSFAGVSNQPQHF. The CDR3 coding sequence is TGTGCCAGCAGTTTTGCAGGGGTTAGCAATCAGCCCCAGCATTTT.

This clone has only one observation. The chain is built from TRBV7-9 and TRBJ2-1; possible D gene TRBD2, 6 bases. The CDR3 is made up of 12 amino acids. CDR1 SEHNR and CDR2 FQNEAQ come from the germline V gene (reference sequence). V was shortened by 5 bases and J by 10 bases, with 12 bases between the two germline ends. The CDR3 bases are TGTGCCAGCAGCCTTCCTAGCGCCGAGCAGTTCTTC. Translation: CASSLPSAEQFF.

This chain uses TRBV11-2 with TRBJ2-3; 9 positions agree with TRBD2. The J segment lost 3 bases and the V segment lost 5 bases, leaving 9 bases of the junction unmatched. The CDR3 has 16 residues. Germline CDR1 is SGHAT and CDR2 is FQNNGV. Here the CDR3 DNA reads TGTGCCAGCAGCGACGCGGCGGGAGGGTTTACAGATACGCAGTATTTT. Translation gives CASSDAAGGFTDTQYF.

This clone was recorded once. The chain employs TRBV7-9 and TRBJ2-1; TRBD2 is a possible D gene (5 bases). There are 12 residues in the CDR3. The V gene's germline CDR1 is SEHNR and CDR2 FQNEAQ (reference sequence). V lost 4 bases to trimming and J lost 13 bases, with 14 bases between them. The CDR3 DNA reads TGTGCCAGCAGCTCTGGAGGACTTATTCAGTTCTTC. Encoded protein: CASSSGGLIQFF.

CDR3 sequence (DNA): TGTGCCACCAGCAGAGACGGTAGGGGGGGTTCGACCGGAAACACCATATATTTT. Amino acid sequence: CATSRDGRGGSTGNTIYF. This chain joins TRBV15 and TRBJ1-3, with D tentatively TRBD1 (6 bases). Trimming removed 0 bases from V and 4 bases from J, with 19 bases in between. The CDR3 totals 18 residues. Germline V lookup: CDR1 LNHNV, CDR2 YYDKDF (reference sequence).

This chain connects TRBV15 to TRBJ2-7; TRBD1 agrees at 10 bases. Germline V CDR1 and CDR2: LNHNV, YYDKDF (reference sequence). CDR3 length: 14 amino acids. V shed 5 bases and J 6 bases; nucleotides not matched to a gene: 7. The CDR3 sequence is CATSGPGQGREQYF. CDR3 DNA sequence: TGTGCCACCAGCGGGCCGGGACAGGGGCGCGAGCAGTACTTC.

The genes are TRBV7-9 and TRBJ2-3; D remains unclear. Germline assignment: CDR1 SEHNR and CDR2 FQNEAQ (reference sequence). This CDR3 contains 12 residues. V dropped 5 bases and J dropped 5 bases, with 8 bases sitting between them. The CDR3 nucleotides read TGTGCCAGCAGCCTAAACAGAGATACGCAGTATTTT. Its protein is CASSLNRDTQYF.

The chain carries TRBV21-1 and TRBJ1-2; no check of the table's D call, TRBD1, against the DNA was made. TRBV21-1 is termed a pseudogene. This CDR3 is built from 13 residues. DNA of the CDR3: TGTGCCAGCAGCAAAACGGACAGTACCCTCTGGGCCTTC. Translating gives CASSKTDSTLWAF.

The CDR3 DNA follows: TGTGCCAGCAGCTTAGACGGCTTCGGCTACGAGCAGTACTTC. It encodes CASSLDGFGYEQYF. The chain recombines TRBV7-8 with TRBJ2-7; no clear D gene. The CDR3 is 14 amino acids. The germline V and J ends were trimmed by 1 base and 3 bases, with 10 bases remaining between them. CDR1 and CDR2 (germline): SGHVS, FQNEAQ.

The genes are TRBV6-6 and TRBJ2-7; D remains unclear. V was trimmed by 3 bases and J by 6 bases, leaving 12 bases between them. The CDR3 runs 13 residues. Germline V gene sequence: CDR1 MNHNY, CDR2 SVGAGI (reference sequence). The chain's CDR3 is CASSYLAKGEQYF. Here the CDR3 DNA reads TGTGCCAGCAGTTATCTCGCTAAGGGCGAGCAGTACTTC.

The chain couples TRBV7-3 to TRBJ2-2; no firm D call. The germline gives CDR1 SGHTA, CDR2 FQGTGA. V lost 5 bases and J lost 2, with 15 bases in between. The CDR3 runs to 16 residues. The CDR3 sequence is CASSPPGSLNTGELFF. The CDR3 DNA reads as TGTGCCAGCAGCCCCCCTGGCAGCCTAAACACCGGGGAGCTGTTTTTT. Drawing the rest from reference TRBV7-3 and TRBJ2-2, the complete variable domain is GAGVSQTPSNKVTEKGKYVELRCDPISGHTALYWYRQSLGQGPEFLIYFQGTGAADDSGLPNDRFFAVRPEGSVSTLKIQRTERGDSAVYLCASSPPGSLNTGELFFGEGSRLTVL.

This chain's CDR3 is CASSSSGYSYEQYF. The CDR3 DNA reads as TGTGCCAGCAGCTCTAGCGGGTACTCCTACGAGCAGTACTTC. The gene calls are TRBV11-2 and TRBJ2-7; 8 bases are shared with TRBD2. The junction had 2 bases not matched to a gene; V was cut back by 4 bases and J by 0 bases. From germline, CDR1 is SGHAT and CDR2 FQNNGV. This CDR3 comprises 14 residues. Full variable domain (rest looked up from reference TRBV11-2 and TRBJ2-7): EAGVAQSPRYKIIEKRQSVAFWCNPISGHATLYWYQQILGQGPKLLIQFQNNGVVDDSQLPKDRFSAERLKGVDSTLKIQPAKLEDSAVYLCASSSSGYSYEQYFGPGTRLTVT.

As DNA, the CDR3 is TGTGCCACCCTGAGGGGTGCTAGCGGGAACCATGAGCAGTTCTTC. This encodes CATLRGASGNHEQFF. The V call is TRBV19, the J call TRBJ2-1; 9 bases match TRBD2. CDR3 length: 15 amino acids. Per the germline V gene, CDR1 is LNHDA and CDR2 is SQIVND (reference sequence). The ends lost 10 bases at V and 8 bases at J; junction bases unmatched: 15.

The rearrangement uses TRBV7-9 and TRBJ2-5; D perhaps matches TRBD1 (6 bases). Germline CDR1 SEHNR, CDR2 FQNEAQ (reference sequence). The V end lost 5 bases, the J end lost 5 bases, and 27 bases lay between the germline ends. The CDR3 is 18 amino acids. This CDR3 is CASSPFRGIGSEQETQYF. The CDR3 DNA is TGTGCCAGCAGCCCATTTAGGGGGATAGGATCAGAACAGGAGACCCAGTACTTC.

The chain links TRBV29-1 to TRBJ2-1; TRBD2 agrees at 12 bases. Unmatched junction bases numbered 8, after V lost 7 bases and J lost 7 bases. Germline V gene data show CDR1 as SQVTM and CDR2 as ANQGSEA. CDR3 length: 14 residues. CDR3 sequence: CSAWTSGIMNEQFF. In DNA, the CDR3 is TGCAGCGCCTGGACTAGCGGGATCATGAATGAGCAGTTCTTC.

This clone is a singleton in its sample. The chain combines TRBV28 with TRBJ2-2; D is uncertain. The CDR3 length is 14 residues. V gave up 3 bases and J gave up 1 base, with 6 bases separating them. CDR1 MDHEN and CDR2 SYDVKM come from the germline V gene. The CDR3 coding sequence is TGTGCCAGCAGTTTGAGACAGAACACCGGGGAGCTGTTTTTT. Its translation: CASSLRQNTGELFF.